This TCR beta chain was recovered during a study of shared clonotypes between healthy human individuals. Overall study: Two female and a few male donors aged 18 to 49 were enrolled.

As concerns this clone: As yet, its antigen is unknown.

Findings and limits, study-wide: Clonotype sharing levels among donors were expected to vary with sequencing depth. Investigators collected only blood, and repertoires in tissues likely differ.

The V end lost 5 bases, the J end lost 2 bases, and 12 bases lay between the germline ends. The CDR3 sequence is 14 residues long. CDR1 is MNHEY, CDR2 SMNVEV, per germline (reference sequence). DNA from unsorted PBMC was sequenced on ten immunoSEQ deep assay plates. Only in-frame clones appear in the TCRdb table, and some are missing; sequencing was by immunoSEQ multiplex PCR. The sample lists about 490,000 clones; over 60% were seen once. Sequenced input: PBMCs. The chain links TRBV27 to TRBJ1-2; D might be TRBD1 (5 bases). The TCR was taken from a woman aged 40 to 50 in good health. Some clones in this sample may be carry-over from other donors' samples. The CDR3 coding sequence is TGTGCCAGCAGTCTCTCGGGGCCAAACTATGGCTACACCTTC. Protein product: CASSLSGPNYGYTF.